The next 12 T cell receptor beta chains were all read from a single sample in a study of tumor-infiltrating lymphocytes in localized non-small cell lung cancer. Assay: immunoSEQ multiplex PCR; the TCRdb copy retains only in-frame clones and omits some. The data show 15,000 to 20,000 clones, with 73% seen just once and roughly 4% held by the top ten. The sample taken for sequencing was lung tumor tissue. These receptor sequences come from a human donor with non-small cell lung cancer.

This rearrangement joins TRBV28 to TRBJ1-3, with TRBD1 as a possible D gene (5 bases). CDR3 length: 18 residues. Germline assignment: CDR1 MDHEN and CDR2 SYDVKM. The V gene lost 4 bases and the J gene lost 0 bases, with 19 bases spanning the gap. DNA of the CDR3: TGTGCCAGCAGTTCCGGGCGGGTCGGGGGGTCCTCTGGAAACACCATATATTTT. Its translation is CASSSGRVGGSSGNTIYF.

The chain has TRBV7-6 and TRBJ2-2, with 9 bases matching TRBD2. The CDR3 contains 15 residues. Germline CDR1 is SGHVS and CDR2 is FNYEAQ. Trimming removed 2 bases from V and 6 bases from J; junction bases left unmatched: 4. The CDR3 nucleotides are TGTGCCAGCAGCTTAAGGCGGGAGGGGGCCGGGGAGCTGTTTTTT. Encoded protein: CASSLRREGAGELFF.

The chain joins TRBV5-4 to TRBJ2-5; D remains unclear. Trimming shortened V by 4 bases and J by 0 bases, and 10 bases separated the two germline ends. Germline V lookup: CDR1 SGHNT, CDR2 YYREEE (reference sequence). The CDR3 is 14 amino acids. The CDR3, as DNA: TGTGCCAGCAGCCTAGGGCCAGACCAAGAGACCCAGTACTTC. This translates into CASSLGPDQETQYF. Together with reference TRBV5-4 and TRBJ2-5, the CDR3 gives the full variable domain: ETGVTQSPTHLIKTRGQQVTLRCSSQSGHNTVSWYQQALGQGPQFIFQYYREEENGRGNFPPRFSGLQFPNYSSELNVNALELDDSALYLCASSLGPDQETQYFGPGTRLLVL.

The chain uses TRBV5-1 and TRBJ2-2; no reliable D call. Germline CDR1 and CDR2: SGHRS and YFSETQ. The CDR3 runs 15 residues. Trimming pared 3 bases from V and 6 bases from J, leaving 15 bases between. The CDR3 DNA sequence: TGCGCCAGCAGCTCGACCTTAGGAACATCCGGGGAGCTGTTTTTT. It encodes CASSSTLGTSGELFF.

The chain uses TRBV29-1 and TRBJ2-5, with TRBD2 identical over 7 bases. The J segment lost 2 bases and the V segment lost 5 bases, leaving 5 bases of the junction unmatched. CDR1 and CDR2 from the germline V gene are SQVTM and ANQGSEA. CDR3 length: 13 amino acids. In DNA, the CDR3 is TGCAGCGTTTCCTCGGGGGGTCAAGAGACCCAGTACTTC. It specifies CSVSSGGQETQYF.

The chain has TRBV4-2 and TRBJ2-1; D is possibly TRBD1 or TRBD2 (5 bases each). Trimming pared 7 bases from V and 4 bases from J, leaving 20 bases between. The CDR3 runs to 16 residues. Germline lookup yields CDR1 LGHNA and CDR2 YNFKEQ. For the CDR3, the DNA is TGTGCCAGCACCCCAAGTGGGGGAGAGCAATACAATGAGCAGTTCTTC. Translation: CASTPSGGEQYNEQFF.

The genes are TRBV11-2 and TRBJ2-1; D is perhaps TRBD2 (5 bases). CDR3 length: 17 residues. V was trimmed by 4 bases and J by 12 bases, leaving 28 bases between them. Germline V gene sequence: CDR1 SGHAT, CDR2 FQNNGV. CDR3 amino acids: CASSSLLIVPGKSGQFF. In DNA, the CDR3 is TGTGCCAGCAGCTCATTACTTATAGTGCCGGGAAAGAGTGGGCAGTTCTTC.

This chain connects TRBV4-1 to TRBJ1-3; D is uncertain. V was shortened by 4 bases and J by 2 bases, with 18 bases between the two germline ends. The germline CDR1 and CDR2 sequences are MGHRA and YSYEKL. This CDR3 is built from 17 residues. CDR3 sequence (DNA): TGCGCCAGCAGCCGCAACCCCCCGGGAGTGGCTGGAAACACCATATATTTT. Protein sequence: CASSRNPPGVAGNTIYF.

The chain links TRBV18 to TRBJ2-6; 10 bases map to TRBD1. CDR1 is KGHSH and CDR2 is LQKENI in the germline V gene. This CDR3 has 18 amino acids. V was pared by 1 base and J by 2 bases, with 5 bases of the junction left unmatched. CDR3 coding DNA: TGTGCCAGCTCACCACGAGAGACAGGGGGCACTGGGGCCAACGTCCTGACTTTC. This gives the protein CASSPRETGGTGANVLTF.

This clone turned up a few times. The chain couples TRBV5-1 to TRBJ2-3; the match to TRBD2 covers 12 bases. There are 16 residues in the CDR3. The V gene's germline CDR1 is SGHRS and CDR2 YFSETQ. V shed 0 bases, J shed 2 bases, and the junction held 1 base outside the gene matches. The chain's CDR3 is CASSLGTSGATDTQYF. The CDR3 DNA reads as TGCGCCAGCAGCTTGGGGACTAGCGGGGCCACAGATACGCAGTATTTT.

This chain links TRBV7-9 with TRBJ2-5; D gene unclear. Germline-derived CDR1 and CDR2 are SEHNR and FQNEAQ (reference sequence). V was pared by 1 base and J by 2 bases, with 5 bases between. The CDR3 loop spans 13 amino acids. As DNA, the CDR3 is TGTGCCAGCAGCTTAGGGGGACAAGAGACCCAGTACTTC. Its protein is CASSLGGQETQYF.

V is TRBV11-3 and J is TRBJ2-2, with D hard to call. The CDR3 extends over 15 amino acids. V gave up 1 base and J gave up 0 bases, with 6 bases separating them. Germline V gene sequence: CDR1 SGHNT, CDR2 YENEEA. CDR3 nucleotide sequence: TGTGCCAGCAGCTTAGGATTAGCGAACACCGGGGAGCTGTTTTTT. Translated: CASSLGLANTGELFF.